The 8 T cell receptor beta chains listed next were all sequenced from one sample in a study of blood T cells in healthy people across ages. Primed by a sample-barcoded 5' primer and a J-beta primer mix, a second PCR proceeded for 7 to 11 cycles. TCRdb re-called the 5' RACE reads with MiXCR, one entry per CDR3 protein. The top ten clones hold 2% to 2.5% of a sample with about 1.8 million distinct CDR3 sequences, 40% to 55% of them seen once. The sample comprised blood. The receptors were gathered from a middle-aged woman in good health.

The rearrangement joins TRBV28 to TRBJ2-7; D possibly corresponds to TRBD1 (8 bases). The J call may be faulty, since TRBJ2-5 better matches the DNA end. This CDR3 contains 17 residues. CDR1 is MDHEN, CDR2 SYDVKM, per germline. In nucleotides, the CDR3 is TGTGCCAGCAGTTCACAGGGGGATGGCGGGGGCGGAAAGACCCAGTACTTC. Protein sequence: CASSSQGDGGGGKTQYF.

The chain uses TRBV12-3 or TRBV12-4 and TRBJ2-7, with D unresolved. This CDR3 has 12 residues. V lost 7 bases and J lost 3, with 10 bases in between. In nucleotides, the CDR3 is TGTGCCAGCACCTTCTCTGACTACGAGCAGTACTTC. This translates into CASTFSDYEQYF.

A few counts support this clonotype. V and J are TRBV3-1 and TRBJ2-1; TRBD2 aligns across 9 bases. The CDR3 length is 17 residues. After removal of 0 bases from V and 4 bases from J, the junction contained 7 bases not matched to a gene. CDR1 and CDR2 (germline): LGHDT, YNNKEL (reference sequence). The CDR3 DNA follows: TGTGCCAGCAGCCAAGATCTGCGGGGGGGCTTTTACAATGAGCAGTTCTTC. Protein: CASSQDLRGGFYNEQFF.

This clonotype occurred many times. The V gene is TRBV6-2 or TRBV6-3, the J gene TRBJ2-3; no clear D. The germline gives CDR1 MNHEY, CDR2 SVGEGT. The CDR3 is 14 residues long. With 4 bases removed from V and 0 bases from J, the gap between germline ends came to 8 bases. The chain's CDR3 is CASSSDTSTDTQYF. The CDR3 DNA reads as TGTGCCAGCAGTTCCGACACTAGCACAGATACGCAGTATTTT.

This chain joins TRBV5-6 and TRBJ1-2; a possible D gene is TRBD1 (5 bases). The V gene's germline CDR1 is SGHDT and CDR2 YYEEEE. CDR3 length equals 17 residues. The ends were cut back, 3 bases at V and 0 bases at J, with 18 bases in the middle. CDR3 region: CASSSRQTRETNYGYTF. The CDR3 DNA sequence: TGTGCCAGCAGCTCCAGACAGACCAGGGAAACTAACTATGGCTACACCTTC.

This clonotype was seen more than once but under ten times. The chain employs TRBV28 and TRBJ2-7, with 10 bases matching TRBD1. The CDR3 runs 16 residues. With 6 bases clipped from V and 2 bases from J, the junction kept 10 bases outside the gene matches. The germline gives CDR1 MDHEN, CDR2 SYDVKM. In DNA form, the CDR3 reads TGTGCCAGCAGCTCGCCGAGGGACAGGGGAACCTACGAGCAGTACTTC. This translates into CASSSPRDRGTYEQYF.

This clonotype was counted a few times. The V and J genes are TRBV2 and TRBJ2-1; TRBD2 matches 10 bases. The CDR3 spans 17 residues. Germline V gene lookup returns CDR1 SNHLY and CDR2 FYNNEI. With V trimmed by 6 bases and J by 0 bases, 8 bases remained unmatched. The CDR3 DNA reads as TGTGCCAGCAGCCGCAGGACTAGCGGTAGCTCCTACAATGAGCAGTTCTTC. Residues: CASSRRTSGSSYNEQFF.

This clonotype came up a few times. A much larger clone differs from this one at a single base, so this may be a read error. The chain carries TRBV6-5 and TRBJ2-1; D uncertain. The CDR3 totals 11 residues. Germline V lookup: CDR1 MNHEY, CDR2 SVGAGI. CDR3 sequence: CACSYNSEQFF. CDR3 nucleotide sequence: TGTGCCTGCAGTTACAACAGTGAGCAGTTCTTC.